The text below deals with one T cell receptor beta chain. In the source study's methods: Junction-only sequences without quality scores came from ImmunoSEQ, so filtering differed. Sequencing used immunoSEQ multiplex PCR; TCRdb keeps in-frame clones, though not all of them. V and J calls and clone size come straight from that table; D and trimming were deduced from the DNA. The sample records 550,000 to 850,000 clones, 72% being singletons. This sample was taken from a study of shared clonotypes between healthy human individuals. With V trimmed by 3 bases and J by 9 bases, 15 bases remained unmatched. CDR3 length equals 18 residues. CDR1 MNHNS and CDR2 SASEGT come from the germline V gene.

Sequenced sample: memory CD4+ T cells sorted from blood. The sample's subset: CD45RA-negative fraction. This rearrangement joins TRBV6-1 to TRBJ2-1; 12 nucleotides agree with TRBD2. This receptor was obtained from a woman aged 25 to 39 in good health. The CDR3 region is CASSDPTSGSSLGSEQFF. The CDR3, as DNA: TGTGCCAGCAGTGACCCGACTAGCGGGAGTAGTCTTGGTAGTGAGCAGTTCTTC.